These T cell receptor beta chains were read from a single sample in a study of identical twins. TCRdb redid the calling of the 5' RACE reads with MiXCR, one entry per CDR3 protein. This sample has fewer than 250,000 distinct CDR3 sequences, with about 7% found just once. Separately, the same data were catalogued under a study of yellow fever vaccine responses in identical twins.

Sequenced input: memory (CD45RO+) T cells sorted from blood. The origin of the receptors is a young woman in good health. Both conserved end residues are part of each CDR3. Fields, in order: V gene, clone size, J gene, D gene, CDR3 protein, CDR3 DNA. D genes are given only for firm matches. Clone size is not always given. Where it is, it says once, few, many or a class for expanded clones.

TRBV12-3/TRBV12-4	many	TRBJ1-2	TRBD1	CASQQGNNYGYTF	TGTGCCTCCCAACAGGGGAATAACTATGGCTACACCTTC
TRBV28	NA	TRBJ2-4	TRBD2	CASSTSGGAKNIQYF	TGTGCCAGCAGTACTAGCGGGGGGGCCAAAAACATTCAGTACTTC
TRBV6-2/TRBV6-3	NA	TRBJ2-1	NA	CASSYQGTSYNEQFF	TGTGCCAGCAGTTACCAGGGAACTAGCTACAATGAGCAGTTCTTC
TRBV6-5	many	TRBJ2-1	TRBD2	CASSYLGTSGLYNEQFF	TGTGCCAGCAGTTACCTCGGGACTAGCGGGTTATACAATGAGCAGTTCTTC
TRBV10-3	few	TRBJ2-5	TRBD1	CATTGTGGRETQYF	TGTGCCACGACCGGGACAGGGGGCCGAGAGACCCAGTACTTC
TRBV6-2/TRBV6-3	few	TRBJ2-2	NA	CASSLSGEVTGELFF	TGTGCCAGCAGTTTATCGGGAGAGGTCACCGGGGAGCTGTTTTTT
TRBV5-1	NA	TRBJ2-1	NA	CASSLNGYNEQFF	TGCGCCAGCAGCTTGAACGGCTACAATGAGCAGTTCTTC
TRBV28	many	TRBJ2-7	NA	CASRGVDGLGFFLGEQYF	TGTGCCAGCAGGGGGGTGGATGGGCTGGGGTTTTTTCTCGGCGAGCAGTACTTC
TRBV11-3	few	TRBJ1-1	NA	CASSIGAEAFF	TGTGCCAGCAGCATAGGGGCGGAAGCTTTCTTT
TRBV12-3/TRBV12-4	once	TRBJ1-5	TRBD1	CASSPADRDSNQPQHF	TGTGCCAGCAGTCCAGCGGACAGGGATAGCAATCAGCCCCAGCATTTT